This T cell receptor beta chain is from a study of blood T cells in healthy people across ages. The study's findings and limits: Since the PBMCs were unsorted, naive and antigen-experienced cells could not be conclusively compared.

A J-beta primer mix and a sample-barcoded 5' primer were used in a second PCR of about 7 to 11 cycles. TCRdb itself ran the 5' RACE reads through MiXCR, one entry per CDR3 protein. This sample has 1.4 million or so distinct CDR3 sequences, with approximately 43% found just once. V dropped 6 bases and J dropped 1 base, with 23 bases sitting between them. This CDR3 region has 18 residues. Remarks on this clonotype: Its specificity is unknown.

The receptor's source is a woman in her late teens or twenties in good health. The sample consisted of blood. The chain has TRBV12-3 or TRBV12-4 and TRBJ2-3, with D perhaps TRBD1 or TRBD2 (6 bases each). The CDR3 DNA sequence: TGTGCCAGCAGCGTGAAGGGGGGCAGGGCTTATGGCACAGATACGCAGTATTTT. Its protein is CASSVKGGRAYGTDTQYF.